Following are 8 T cell receptor beta chains from one sample sequenced in a study of cytomegalovirus exposure and HLA in healthy donors. The PCR had 60 Vbeta and 13 Jbeta primers. The method was immunoSEQ multiplex PCR; TCRdb's version includes in-frame clones alone and lacks a portion of them. The data hold 100,000 to 150,000 clones, with around 76% observed a single time. Specimen: PBMCs. These receptors were obtained from a male donor in good health and CMV-seronegative.

V usage is TRBV18 and J usage is TRBJ2-1; TRBD2 might be the D (6 bases). V lost 2 bases, J lost 4 bases, and 12 bases lay in between. CDR1 and CDR2 (germline): KGHSH, LQKENI. This CDR3 is 15 amino acids long. CDR3 protein: CASSPFGEAYNEQFF. The CDR3 coding sequence is TGTGCCAGCTCACCATTCGGGGAGGCTTACAATGAGCAGTTCTTC.

The chain couples TRBV11-2 to TRBJ2-1, with 7 bases identical to TRBD2. V shed 7 bases, J shed 4 bases, and the junction held 13 bases outside the gene matches. CDR1 and CDR2 (germline): SGHAT, FQNNGV. The CDR3 has 16 amino acids. The CDR3 here is CASTLFRSSGYNEQFF. DNA of the CDR3: TGTGCCAGCACCCTCTTCCGGTCTAGCGGATACAATGAGCAGTTCTTC.

The J gene is TRBJ2-1, the V gene TRBV7-2; 8 bases agree with TRBD2. Germline CDR1 and CDR2: SGHTA and FQGNSA. J was trimmed by 6 bases and V by 1 base; bases with no gene match: 8. CDR3 size: 16 residues. The DNA for the CDR3 is TGTGCCAGCAGCTTAGTAGGAAGCGGGGGCTCCAATGAGCAGTTCTTC. It encodes CASSLVGSGGSNEQFF.

V and J are TRBV11-2 and TRBJ2-3; perhaps TRBD2 as D (5 bases). The CDR3 has 16 residues. The germline gives CDR1 SGHAT, CDR2 FQNNGV. The V end lost 7 bases, the J end lost 4 bases, and 21 bases lay between the germline ends. The CDR3 bases are TGTGCCAGCAAACAAACCCGGGGATCAACCCCAGATACGCAGTATTTT. This encodes CASKQTRGSTPDTQYF.

The V gene is TRBV15, the J gene TRBJ2-2; tentative D call: TRBD2 (6 bases). This CDR3 spans 15 amino acids. Trimming took 5 bases from V and 4 from J, leaving 14 bases between them. The germline V gene encodes CDR1 LNHNV and CDR2 YYDKDF (reference sequence). CDR3 sequence: CATSSLAESTGELFF. The CDR3 nucleotides read TGTGCCACCAGCTCTTTAGCGGAAAGCACCGGGGAGCTGTTTTTT.

V is TRBV6-5 and J is TRBJ2-1, with no clear D. V shed 4 bases and J shed 0 bases, with 7 bases lying between them. The CDR3 runs 14 residues. The germline V gene has CDR1 MNHEY and CDR2 SVGAGI. The CDR3 DNA reads TGTGCCAGCAGTTTAGTTGGCTCCTACAATGAGCAGTTCTTC. This translates into CASSLVGSYNEQFF.

CDR3 sequence: CASSAGKGREDYGYTF. CDR3 coding DNA: TGTGCCAGCAGCGCCGGAAAGGGGCGGGAGGACTATGGCTACACCTTC. J is TRBJ1-2 and V is TRBV9; perhaps TRBD1 as D (5 bases). CDR3 size: 16 residues. Germline V gives CDR1 SGDLS, CDR2 YYNGEE. Trimming cost V 3 bases and J 3 bases, with 18 bases left between them. The whole variable domain, filled in from reference TRBV9 and TRBJ1-2, reads DSGVTQTPKHLITATGQRVTLRCSPRSGDLSVYWYQQSLDQGLQFLIQYYNGEERAKGNILERFSAQQFPDLHSELNLSSLELGDSALYFCASSAGKGREDYGYTFGSGTRLTVV.

This chain joins TRBV4-2 and TRBJ1-6; D is perhaps TRBD1 (6 bases). This CDR3 comprises 16 residues. CDR1 and CDR2 (germline): LGHNA, YNFKEQ. Trimming removed 1 base from V and 7 bases from J, with 14 bases in between. This CDR3 reads CASSQVGQRINSPLHF. CDR3 nucleotides: TGTGCCAGCAGCCAAGTCGGACAGAGAATAAATTCACCCCTCCACTTT.